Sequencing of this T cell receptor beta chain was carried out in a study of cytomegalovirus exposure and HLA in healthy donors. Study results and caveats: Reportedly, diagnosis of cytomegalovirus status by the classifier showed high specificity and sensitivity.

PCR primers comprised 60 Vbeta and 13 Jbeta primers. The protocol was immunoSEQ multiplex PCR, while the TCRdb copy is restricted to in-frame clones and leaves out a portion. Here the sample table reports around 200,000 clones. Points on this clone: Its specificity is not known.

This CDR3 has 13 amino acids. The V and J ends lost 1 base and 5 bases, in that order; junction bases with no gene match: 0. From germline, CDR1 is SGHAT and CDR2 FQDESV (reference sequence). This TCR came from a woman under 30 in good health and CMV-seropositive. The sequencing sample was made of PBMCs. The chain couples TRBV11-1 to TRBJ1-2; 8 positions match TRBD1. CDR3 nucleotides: TGTGCCAGCAGCTTAGACAGGGGGTATGGCTACACCTTC. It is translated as CASSLDRGYGYTF.